Detailed here is one T cell receptor (beta chain). Antigen specificity is unknown. Enrollment shut out patients with autoimmune disease history or systemic immunosuppression. This specimen belongs to a study of OX40 agonist ivuxolimab in advanced cancers. Across the whole study: Patients with prior anti-PD-1, anti-PD-L1 or anti-CTLA-4 therapy were eligible; about 41% had some.

Study outcomes and limitations: Antigens targeted by the expanded peripheral T cells were not determined.

Assay: immunoSEQ multiplex PCR; the TCRdb copy retains only in-frame clones and omits some. The sample consists of about 77,000 clones, 83% of them appearing once. The sequence was obtained from an adult with an advanced solid tumor such as melanoma, head and neck, liver or kidney cancer. The sample consisted of CD4+ or CD8+ T cells sorted from blood, taken in a trial of the OX40 agonist ivuxolimab.

Here the CDR3 reads CASSLRLAGAGVTEQFF. CDR3 DNA: TGTGCCAGCAGTTTGAGACTAGCGGGGGCCGGGGTCACTGAGCAGTTCTTC. The chain couples TRBV27 to TRBJ2-1; TRBD2 matches 12 bases. The V gene end was trimmed by 3 bases and the J gene end by 9 bases; junction bases not matched to a gene: 12. Looked up from germline, CDR1 is MNHEY and CDR2 is SMNVEV (reference sequence). The CDR3 spans 17 residues.